Below, 32 T cell receptor beta chains from the same sample are listed, as sequenced in a study of blood T cell repertoires in COVID-19. Libraries were prepared by immunoSEQ multiplex PCR; TCRdb keeps only in-frame clonotypes and omits some of them. The sample consists of under 450,000 clones, roughly four fifths of them appearing once. The specimen sequenced was PBMCs or T cells enriched from blood (not recorded which). The origin of the receptors is a woman aged 45-65 years who had recovered from COVID-19.

This clone showed up just a few times. The rearrangement uses TRBV3-1 (or the pseudogene TRBV3-2) and TRBJ1-5; D unclear. V lost 3 bases, J lost 6 bases, and 9 bases lay in between. CDR3 length: 13 residues. Germline V gene sequence: CDR1 LGHDT, CDR2 YNNKEL (reference sequence). CDR3 protein: CASSQAGPQPQHF. The CDR3 DNA reads as TGTGCCAGCAGCCAGGCAGGTCCTCAGCCCCAGCATTTT.

The J gene is TRBJ2-6, the V gene TRBV6-2 or TRBV6-3; a weak D match, TRBD2 (5 bases). Germline V gene sequence: CDR1 MNHEY, CDR2 SVGEGT. Trimming cost V 2 bases and J 2 bases, with 19 bases left between them. The CDR3 has 19 residues. For the CDR3, the DNA is TGTGCCAGCAGTTACGGCCCCCTGGGTCGGGGAGCTGGGGCCAACGTCCTGACTTTC. Translated, it gives CASSYGPLGRGAGANVLTF.

As regards this clone: Sequence at one end of the junction differs from germline and may be a read error. The J gene is TRBJ1-4, the V gene TRBV19, with TRBD1 as a possible D gene (6 bases). There are 15 residues in the CDR3. Germline-derived CDR1 and CDR2 are LNHDA and SQIVND (reference sequence). The CDR3 DNA is TGTGCCAGTAGTGGCGGGGGCGGAACTAATGGAAAACTGTTTTTT. Its translation: CASSGGGGTNGKLFF.

The chain links TRBV24-1 to TRBJ2-5; possible D gene TRBD2, 6 bases. The V gene's germline CDR1 is KGHDR and CDR2 SFDVKD. This CDR3 spans 13 amino acids. V was cut by 5 bases and J by 3 bases, with 9 bases left in between. The CDR3 loop is CATSAPSEETQYF. The DNA of the CDR3 is TGTGCCACCAGTGCCCCTAGCGAAGAGACCCAGTACTTC.

This chain uses TRBV10-2 with TRBJ2-3, with 10 positions matching TRBD2. The CDR3 consists of 15 residues. Germline V CDR1 and CDR2: WSHSY, SAAADI. J gave up 3 bases and V 7 bases, and 7 bases lay outside the gene matches. The CDR3 sequence is CASTPSGSPTDTQYF. CDR3 nucleotides: TGCGCCAGCACCCCTAGCGGGAGTCCGACAGATACGCAGTATTTT.

This chain connects TRBV9 to TRBJ2-2; the match to TRBD2 covers 11 bases. V lost 0 bases, J lost 6 bases, and 4 bases stayed unmatched. CDR1 is SGDLS and CDR2 is YYNGEE in the germline V gene. The CDR3 has 16 residues. The CDR3 DNA is TGTGCCAGCAGCGTAGTTAGCGGGGGGGCCCCCGGGGAGCTGTTTTTT. As protein: CASSVVSGGAPGELFF.

The chain recombines TRBV4-2 with TRBJ1-6; 9 bases match TRBD1. This CDR3 is built from 16 residues. Germline V gives CDR1 LGHNA, CDR2 YNFKEQ. V trimming: 4 bases; J trimming: 7 bases; junction bases outside the gene matches: 8. CDR3 nucleotide sequence: TGTGCCAGCAGCCCCCAGCCGGGACAGGGAAATTCACCCCTCCACTTT. The encoded protein is CASSPQPGQGNSPLHF.

J is TRBJ1-1 and V is TRBV18; no clear D. Germline V gene sequence: CDR1 KGHSH, CDR2 LQKENI. This CDR3 is built from 13 residues. The V gene lost 1 base and the J gene lost 8 bases, with 11 bases spanning the gap. The CDR3 nucleotides read TGTGCCAGCTCACCACAGGAGGTGGCAGAAGCTTTCTTT. Translation gives CASSPQEVAEAFF.

This clone was counted once. This chain links TRBV3-1 (or the pseudogene TRBV3-2) with TRBJ2-1, with 13 bases that match TRBD2. From germline, CDR1 is LGHDT and CDR2 YNNKEL (reference sequence). Germline trimming cut 1 base from V and 0 bases from J; bases unmatched to any gene: 3. This CDR3 is 18 amino acids long. The CDR3 bases are TGTGCCAGCAGCCAAGGGGGACTAGCGGGATACTCCTACAATGAGCAGTTCTTC. This translates into CASSQGGLAGYSYNEQFF.

This sequence joins TRBV7-9 and TRBJ1-3, with 9 positions matching TRBD1. This CDR3 region has 14 residues. V was pared by 9 bases and J by 3 bases, with 6 bases of the junction left unmatched. Per germline, CDR1 SEHNR and CDR2 FQNEAQ (reference sequence). The CDR3 DNA is TGTGCCAGTTCGAAGACAGGGGGTGGAAACACCATATATTTT. Amino acids: CASSKTGGGNTIYF.

V is TRBV19 and J is TRBJ2-3, with TRBD2 identical over 7 bases. With 4 bases clipped from V and 4 bases from J, the junction kept 11 bases outside the gene matches. Germline V gene sequence: CDR1 LNHDA, CDR2 SQIVND (reference sequence). The CDR3 spans 16 residues. CDR3 nucleotide sequence: TGTGCCAGTAGTACCCGGCAGCGGGATGGCTCAGATACGCAGTATTTT. This gives the protein CASSTRQRDGSDTQYF.

V and J are TRBV5-5 and TRBJ1-1, with TRBD1 as a possible D gene (6 bases). V shed 4 bases and J shed 4 bases, with 11 bases lying between them. The CDR3 totals 13 residues. Germline-derived CDR1 and CDR2 are SGHKS and YYEKEE (reference sequence). CDR3 sequence reads: CASSHRVGTEAFF. The CDR3, as DNA: TGTGCCAGCAGCCACAGGGTGGGCACTGAAGCTTTCTTT.

This chain joins TRBV13 and TRBJ2-7; D gene ambiguous. This CDR3 region has 14 residues. CDR1 PRHDT and CDR2 FYEKMQ come from the germline V gene (reference sequence). Deletions cut 4 bases from V and 6 bases from J, with 16 bases between. The CDR3 DNA reads as TGTGCCAGCAGCTCAGGTGGTCTGGGCTTCGAGCAGTACTTC. Translation: CASSSGGLGFEQYF.

The chain uses TRBV5-4 and TRBJ1-1; 11 bases match TRBD1. The CDR3 spans 15 residues. Trimming removed 0 bases from V and 4 bases from J; junction bases left unmatched: 2. The germline CDR1 and CDR2 sequences are SGHNT and YYREEE (reference sequence). CDR3 in amino acids: CASSLEGTGGTEAFF. CDR3 in DNA: TGTGCCAGCAGCTTGGAAGGGACAGGGGGCACTGAAGCTTTCTTT.

With regard to this clone: Other nucleotide sequences from this sample produce the same CDR3. The chain joins TRBV11-3 to TRBJ1-1; TRBD1 is a possible D gene (5 bases). V was cut by 3 bases and J by 2 bases, with 10 bases left in between. CDR3 size: 14 residues. Per germline, CDR1 SGHNT and CDR2 YENEEA. The CDR3 is CASSLGGVNTEAFF. The CDR3 DNA is TGTGCCAGCAGCTTGGGGGGGGTCAACACTGAAGCTTTCTTT.

The chain uses TRBV6-6 and TRBJ1-4; TRBD1 might be the D (6 bases). CDR1 MNHNY and CDR2 SVGAGI come from the germline V gene (reference sequence). This CDR3 region has 15 residues. Trimming cost V 5 bases and J 0 bases, with 10 bases left between them. The CDR3 sequence: CASSPQGTTNEKLFF. The CDR3 region has the DNA TGTGCCAGCAGTCCCCAGGGGACAACTAATGAAAAACTGTTTTTT.

This chain connects TRBV11-3 to TRBJ2-2; TRBD1 aligns across 10 bases. CDR3 length: 16 residues. CDR1 SGHNT and CDR2 YENEEA come from the germline V gene. V lost 1 base, J lost 5 bases, and 4 bases stayed unmatched. CDR3 bases: TGTGCCAGCAGCTTAGGTGGGACAGGGGTAACCGGGGAGCTGTTTTTT. Translation gives CASSLGGTGVTGELFF.

The J gene is TRBJ2-7, the V gene TRBV7-3; D remains unclear. There are 15 residues in the CDR3. Trimming took off 2 bases at V and 6 bases at J, with 17 bases between the two ends. CDR1 is SGHTA, CDR2 FQGTGA, per germline. The CDR3 reads CASSLERLGSSEQYF. DNA of the CDR3: TGTGCCAGCAGCTTAGAGCGCCTTGGTTCTTCCGAGCAGTACTTC.

The J gene is TRBJ1-2, the V gene TRBV3-1 (or the pseudogene TRBV3-2); D unresolved. The CDR3 has 15 residues. V was cut by 1 base and J by 0 bases, with 9 bases left in between. In germline, CDR1 is LGHDT, CDR2 YNNKEL (reference sequence). The CDR3 spells CASSQGTASNYGYTF. The CDR3 DNA sequence: TGTGCCAGCAGCCAAGGAACAGCTTCTAACTATGGCTACACCTTC.

V is TRBV7-3 and J is TRBJ1-5; 7 bases are a match to TRBD1. The germline V gene encodes CDR1 SGHTA and CDR2 FQGTGA. With V trimmed by 5 bases and J by 6 bases, 7 bases remained unmatched. The length of the CDR3 is 14 residues. This CDR3 reads CASSPKGGGQPQHF. Written as DNA, the CDR3 is TGTGCCAGCAGCCCGAAAGGGGGCGGTCAGCCCCAGCATTTT.

The rearrangement links TRBV4-2 to TRBJ1-2; TRBD1 is a possible D gene (5 bases). The germline gives CDR1 LGHNA, CDR2 YNFKEQ. There are 18 residues in the CDR3. V lost 5 bases and J lost 4, with 26 bases in between. Written as DNA, the CDR3 is TGTGCCAGCAGCTCGTCCGGGACTAATTCCCCCCTAGGCTATGGCTACACCTTC. It specifies CASSSSGTNSPLGYGYTF.

This chain joins TRBV6-5 and TRBJ2-7, with TRBD2 identical over 7 bases. Trimming cost V 6 bases and J 4 bases; bases outside gene matches: 9. Germline CDR1 MNHEY, CDR2 SVGAGI. This CDR3 spans 14 amino acids. CDR3 DNA sequence: TGTGCCAGCAGCCCACAGCGGGGCCGTTACGAGCAGTACTTC. This codes for CASSPQRGRYEQYF.

A single count supports this clone. The chain uses TRBV5-6 and TRBJ1-2; 12 bases line up with TRBD1. Per the germline V gene, CDR1 is SGHDT and CDR2 is YYEEEE. V lost 5 bases to trimming and J lost 4 bases; unmatched junction nucleotides: 12. This CDR3 is built from 17 residues. The chain's CDR3 is CASRGQGAYSTGYGYTF. CDR3 bases: TGTGCCAGCAGGGGACAGGGGGCCTATTCCACGGGCTATGGCTACACCTTC.

The rearrangement uses TRBV6-2 or TRBV6-3 and TRBJ2-7, with TRBD1 identical over 7 bases. This CDR3 comprises 13 residues. Per germline, CDR1 MNHEY and CDR2 SVGEGT. V was pared by 5 bases and J by 3 bases, with 4 bases of the junction left unmatched. CDR3 sequence (DNA): TGTGCCAGCAGTCGAGACAGGGACTACGAGCAGTACTTC. Amino acids: CASSRDRDYEQYF.

This clone occurred once. The chain recombines TRBV7-2 with TRBJ1-6; D remains unclear. CDR1 is SGHTA and CDR2 is FQGNSA in the germline V gene. The CDR3 contains 15 residues. The germline V and J ends were trimmed by 5 bases and 5 bases, with 13 bases remaining between them. Written as DNA, the CDR3 is TGTGCCAGCAGCACGAGTCCAACCAATAATTCACCCCTCCACTTT. Its translation is CASSTSPTNNSPLHF.

The chain is built from TRBV13 and TRBJ2-1; 12 bases agree with TRBD2. The CDR3 sequence is 16 residues long. V lost 5 bases, J lost 4 bases, and 6 bases stayed unmatched. Germline-derived CDR1 and CDR2 are PRHDT and FYEKMQ (reference sequence). In nucleotides, the CDR3 is TGTGCCAGCAGCCCCCCGGGACTAGCGGGTTACAATGAGCAGTTCTTC. This codes for CASSPPGLAGYNEQFF. The whole variable domain, filled in from reference TRBV13 and TRBJ2-1, reads AAGVIQSPRHLIKEKRETATLKCYPIPRHDTVYWYQQGPGQDPQFLISFYEKMQSDKGSIPDRFSAQQFSDYHSELNMSSLELGDSALYFCASSPPGLAGYNEQFFGPGTRLTVL.

This chain links TRBV7-2 with TRBJ2-2; D might be TRBD2 (6 bases). The V gene's germline CDR1 is SGHTA and CDR2 FQGNSA. V dropped 0 bases and J dropped 3 bases, with 11 bases sitting between them. CDR3 length equals 16 residues. CDR3 amino acids: CASSLALGGYTGELFF. CDR3 nucleotides: TGTGCCAGCAGCTTAGCGTTGGGGGGATACACCGGGGAGCTGTTTTTT.

The chain joins TRBV4-3 to TRBJ2-3, with D possibly matching TRBD2 (6 bases). The CDR3 runs to 14 residues. CDR1 is LGHNA, CDR2 YSLEER, per germline. Trimming left V 5 bases short and J 2 bases short, with 11 bases between. CDR3 amino acids: CASSGRGYTDTQYF. CDR3 DNA: TGCGCCAGCAGCGGACGGGGGTACACAGATACGCAGTATTTT.

The chain has TRBV5-1 and TRBJ1-5; D perhaps matches TRBD1 (5 bases). CDR3 length: 14 residues. Deletions cut 1 base from V and 3 bases from J, with 8 bases between. Germline V CDR1 and CDR2: SGHRS, YFSETQ. Written as DNA, the CDR3 is TGCGCCAGCAGCTTGTTAGGGGACAATCAGCCCCAGCATTTT. It encodes CASSLLGDNQPQHF.

The chain combines TRBV7-3 with TRBJ2-5, with D possibly being TRBD2 (5 bases). The germline V gene has CDR1 SGHTA and CDR2 FQGTGA. Trimming cost V 5 bases and J 4 bases, with 11 bases left between them. This CDR3 region has 13 residues. CDR3 loop: CASSPNRGETQYF. CDR3 bases: TGTGCCAGCAGCCCCAACCGGGGAGAGACCCAGTACTTC. The full variable domain, in which reference TRBV7-3 and TRBJ2-5 provide the parts outside the CDR3, is GAGVSQTPSNKVTEKGKYVELRCDPISGHTALYWYRQSLGQGPEFLIYFQGTGAADDSGLPNDRFFAVRPEGSVSTLKIQRTERGDSAVYLCASSPNRGETQYFGPGTRLLVL.

This sequence joins TRBV19 and TRBJ1-5; D might be TRBD1 (5 bases). Germline loops: CDR1 LNHDA, CDR2 SQIVND (reference sequence). With 3 bases removed from V and 7 bases from J, the gap between germline ends came to 7 bases. The CDR3 loop spans 12 amino acids. As DNA, the CDR3 is TGTGCCAGTAGTATCACAGGCCAGCCCCAGCATTTT. It yields the protein CASSITGQPQHF.

This chain links TRBV14 with TRBJ1-1; no firm D call. CDR3 size: 13 residues. Looked up from germline, CDR1 is SGHDN and CDR2 is FVKESK. Trimming shortened V by 4 bases and J by 8 bases, and 14 bases separated the two germline ends. The CDR3 region has the DNA TGTGCCAGCAGCCGCCCCACTGCGATGGAAGCTTTCTTT. Protein sequence: CASSRPTAMEAFF.